This T cell receptor (beta chain) derives from a study of T cells in Graves' hyperthyroidism and ophthalmopathy. The junction had 8 bases not matched to a gene; V was cut back by 5 bases and J by 5 bases. The CDR3 covers 15 residues. CDR1 is SGHVS and CDR2 is FQNEAQ in the germline V gene. The TCR beta CDR3 regions underwent amplification using RNA transcripts as the source. The TCR CDR3 first-round RT-PCR relied on the HTBI primer set. TCRdb fed the multiplex PCR reads into MiXCR, producing one record per CDR3 protein. This sample has 560,000 or so distinct CDR3 sequences; 46% occur once, and the top ten carry 8.2%.

Sequenced material: peripheral blood or thyroid tissue (not recorded which). The origin of this receptor is a woman aged 18-29 years with Graves' hyperthyroidism. The genes are TRBV7-8 and TRBJ2-5; 10 bases are shared with TRBD2. The CDR3 sequence is CASSHGTSAGETQYF. CDR3 bases: TGTGCCAGCAGCCACGGGACTAGCGCCGGCGAGACCCAGTACTTC.